The 9 T cell receptor beta chains reported below all come from one sample, sequenced in a study of blood T cell repertoires in COVID-19. Repertoires were generated with immunoSEQ multiplex PCR, while TCRdb's copy carries only in-frame clones and drops some. This sample has under 300,000 clones, with 75% to 85% found just once. Sequencing was performed on peripheral blood. The receptors come from a woman in her fifties or sixties with active or convalescent COVID-19.

This CDR3 reads CAWRSKTGFSSPLHF. The CDR3 DNA is TGTGCCTGGAGATCAAAGACAGGGTTTTCTTCACCCCTCCACTTT. The chain uses TRBV30 and TRBJ1-6, with 7 bases fitting TRBD1. The V gene's germline CDR1 is GTSNPN and CDR2 SVGIG (reference sequence). Losses at the gene ends were 3 bases for V and 9 bases for J; bases not matched to a gene: 11. The CDR3 sequence is 15 residues long.

The rearrangement uses TRBV5-4 and TRBJ1-4, with TRBD1 identical over 7 bases. Germline CDR1 reads SGHNT; CDR2 reads YYREEE (reference sequence). With V trimmed by 0 bases and J by 3 bases, 5 bases remained unmatched. The CDR3 extends over 16 amino acids. The CDR3 loop is CASSLAGTVPNEKLFF. The CDR3 DNA follows: TGTGCCAGCAGCTTGGCTGGGACAGTTCCTAATGAAAAACTGTTTTTT.

This clone was recorded a few times. The chain carries TRBV5-1 and TRBJ2-5, with 8 bases matching TRBD1. CDR3 length: 15 residues. Germline assignment: CDR1 SGHRS and CDR2 YFSETQ. V trimming: 5 bases; J trimming: 1 base; junction bases outside the gene matches: 7. The DNA for the CDR3 is TGCGCCAGCAGGACCGGACAGGGCCTCCAAGAGACCCAGTACTTC. Residues: CASRTGQGLQETQYF.

This clone was detected a few times. The chain carries TRBV6-2 or TRBV6-3 and TRBJ1-1; 10 nucleotides match TRBD1. The CDR3 has 14 amino acids. The ends lost 6 bases at V and 7 bases at J; junction bases unmatched: 8. Germline V gene lookup returns CDR1 MNHEY and CDR2 SVGEGT. Written as DNA, the CDR3 is TGTGCCAGCAGCCCCGACCGGGACAGGGGTGAAGCTTTCTTT. This gives the protein CASSPDRDRGEAFF.

V gene TRBV29-1 combines with J gene TRBJ2-1; D uncertain. The V gene's germline CDR1 is SQVTM and CDR2 ANQGSEA. This CDR3 comprises 12 residues. Trimming removed 6 bases at V and 6 bases at J, with 12 bases between. The CDR3 DNA sequence: TGCAGCGTCATCCCCCGGTCCAATGAGCAGTTCTTC. It is translated as CSVIPRSNEQFF.

The chain carries TRBV5-1 and TRBJ2-2; 12 positions agree with TRBD2. V trimming: 3 bases; J trimming: 4 bases; junction bases outside the gene matches: 1. Germline CDR1 SGHRS, CDR2 YFSETQ. The length of the CDR3 is 15 residues. CDR3 DNA: TGCGCCAGCAGCTCACTAGCGGGGGGCACCGGGGAGCTGTTTTTT. Amino acids: CASSSLAGGTGELFF.

The genes are TRBV12-3 or TRBV12-4 and TRBJ2-5; D may be TRBD1 (6 bases). V lost 9 bases and J 4 bases, leaving 12 bases between the germline ends. This CDR3 is built from 12 residues. The CDR3 loop reads CASRWGPETQYF. The DNA for the CDR3 is TGTGCCAGTCGGTGGGGGCCAGAGACCCAGTACTTC.

This clone was seen only a few times. The rearrangement links TRBV2 to TRBJ1-5; perhaps TRBD1 as D (6 bases). This CDR3 spans 16 amino acids. Trimming took 6 bases from V and 0 from J, leaving 15 bases between them. The germline gives CDR1 SNHLY, CDR2 FYNNEI. The CDR3 sequence: CASRLGQRLSNQPQHF. The CDR3 DNA reads TGTGCCAGCAGGTTAGGACAGAGACTTAGCAATCAGCCCCAGCATTTT.

The chain is built from TRBV20-1 and TRBJ1-1; D call uncertain. Germline lookup yields CDR1 DFQATT and CDR2 SNEGSKA (reference sequence). This CDR3 contains 11 residues. V lost 6 bases and J 1 base, leaving 6 bases between the germline ends. Here the CDR3 DNA reads TGCAGTGCCGAGGGGAACACTGAAGCTTTCTTT. Amino acid sequence: CSAEGNTEAFF.